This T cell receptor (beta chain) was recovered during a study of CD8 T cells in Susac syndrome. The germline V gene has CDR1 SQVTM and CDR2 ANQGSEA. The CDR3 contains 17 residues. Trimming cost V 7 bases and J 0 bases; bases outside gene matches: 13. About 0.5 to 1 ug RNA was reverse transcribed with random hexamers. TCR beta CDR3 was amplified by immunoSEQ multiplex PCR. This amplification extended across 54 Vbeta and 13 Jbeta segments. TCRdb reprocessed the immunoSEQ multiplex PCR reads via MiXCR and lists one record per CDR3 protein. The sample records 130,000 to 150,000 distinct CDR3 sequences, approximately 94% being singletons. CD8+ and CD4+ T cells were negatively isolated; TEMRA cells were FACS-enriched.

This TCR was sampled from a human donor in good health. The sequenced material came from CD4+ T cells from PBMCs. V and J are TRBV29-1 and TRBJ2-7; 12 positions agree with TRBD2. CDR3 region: CSADQRLAGVSSYEQYF. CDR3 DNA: TGCAGCGCTGACCAACGACTAGCGGGAGTGAGCTCCTACGAGCAGTACTTC.